This T cell receptor (beta chain) was recorded in a study of spatial heterogeneity in lung cancer. As for the study in general: Alpha-chain detections were consistently fewer than beta-chain detections among the sequences. General study points: Among blood samples, ubiquitous expanded tumor TCRs appeared more at resection than at follow-up.

One entry per CDR3 protein, called by TCRdb with MiXCR from the 5' RACE reads. The sample includes 15,000 to 20,000 distinct CDR3 sequences, approximately 18% of them seen just once. This CDR3 comprises 15 residues. Per the germline V gene, CDR1 is MNHEY and CDR2 is SVGEGT. V was pared by 6 bases and J by 2 bases, with 3 bases of the junction left unmatched. Time point noted: sample taken at primary tumor resection. Tumor, nontumor lung or frozen PBMC supplied whole RNA that was sequenced unsorted. Donation came from 70 or so patients with untreated early-stage non-small cell lung cancer. There are a few counts of this clonotype. Antigen: not known. This could be a read error, since a much larger clone is one nucleotide away.

This TCR came from a male donor with early-stage non-small cell lung cancer. The specimen comprised PBMCs, sampled at surgery. The V call is TRBV6-2 or TRBV6-3, the J call TRBJ2-7; 14 bases fit TRBD2. The CDR3 coding sequence is TGTGCCAGCAGCTTGACTAGCGGGGGGGCCTACGAGCAGTACTTC. It specifies CASSLTSGGAYEQYF.